This T cell receptor beta chain was recovered during a study of OX40 agonist ivuxolimab in advanced cancers. Study-wide context: Patients were given ivuxolimab, an antibody that agonizes OX40 (CD134). People in dose escalation had one of these cancers: hepatocellular carcinoma, melanoma, renal cell or head and neck cancer. General observations from the study: By week 6 at 0.1 to 3.0 mg/kg, blood CD4+ and CD8+ T cells had expanded clonally. Certain nonresponding patients likewise had low normalized T-cell clonal expansion.

The CDR3 has 16 amino acids. V was pared by 5 bases and J by 3 bases, with 10 bases of the junction left unmatched. CDR1 and CDR2 (germline): LNHDA, SQIVND (reference sequence). The method was immunoSEQ multiplex PCR; TCRdb's version includes in-frame clones alone and lacks a portion of them. This sample yields under 65,000 clones, of which approximately 81% are seen a single time; around 3% belongs to the top ten. Of note for this clone: Its antigen is currently unknown.

The sequenced sample was CD4+ or CD8+ T cells sorted from blood, obtained in a trial of the OX40 agonist ivuxolimab. The receptor was derived from an adult with an advanced solid tumor such as melanoma, head and neck, liver or kidney cancer. The rearrangement links TRBV19 to TRBJ2-1; 7 bases match TRBD2. CDR3 coding DNA: TGTGCCAGTAGTCCCGGGGGGAGGGTGGGCTACAATGAGCAGTTCTTC. Amino acid sequence: CASSPGGRVGYNEQFF.